Listed below are T cell receptor beta chains from one sample, sequenced in a study of response to subunit inactivated influenza vaccine. One entry per CDR3 protein, called by TCRdb with MiXCR from the RT-PCR reads. The table lists under 950,000 distinct CDR3 sequences, 21% of them singletons, with roughly 10% in the top ten. Sample: PBMCs from blood, taken around 5 days after vaccination. The receptor source for this set is a man aged 50 or older who received an inactivated influenza vaccine. Each CDR3 is given with its conserved first and last residue. The order of the fields is J gene, D gene, V gene, clone size, CDR3 protein, CDR3 DNA. A D gene is named only where the DNA matches it firmly. A clone size is listed for some rows: how often the clone was seen (once, few, many), or a class if it is expanded.

TRBJ2-7	NA	TRBV10-3	few	CAISELGGEQYF	TGTGCCATCAGTGAGCTTGGTGGCGAGCAGTACTTC
TRBJ1-2	NA	TRBV20-1	few	CSARDRSNYGYTF	TGCAGTGCTAGAGACAGAAGCAACTATGGCTACACCTTC
TRBJ1-3	TRBD1	TRBV11-2	NA	CASRDHPPYRGTGNTIYF	TGTGCCAGCAGGGACCACCCCCCTTACAGGGGCACTGGAAACACCATATATTTT
TRBJ2-7	NA	TRBV30	NA	CAWSRGQSYEQYF	TGTGCCTGGAGCAGAGGACAGTCCTACGAGCAGTACTTC
TRBJ2-2	TRBD1	TRBV7-2	NA	CASSFGQGLVRELFF	TGTGCCAGCAGCTTTGGACAGGGCCTAGTCAGGGAGCTGTTTTTT
TRBJ2-6	NA	TRBV15	few	CATSRDFSAGANVLTF	TGTGCCACCAGCAGAGATTTCAGCGCTGGGGCCAACGTCCTGACTTTC
TRBJ2-1	NA	TRBV5-5	many	CASSSQDPTTPPNEQFF	TGTGCCAGCAGCTCCCAGGACCCCACAACGCCCCCGAATGAGCAGTTCTTC
TRBJ2-5	NA	TRBV18	NA	CASSPMGGETQYF	TGTGCCAGCTCACCAATGGGCGGGGAGACCCAGTACTTC
TRBJ2-3	NA	TRBV14	NA	CASSQVSADTQYF	TGTGCCAGCAGCCAAGTGAGCGCAGATACGCAGTATTTT
TRBJ2-3	NA	TRBV13	many	CASSLGGFADTQYF	TGTGCCAGCAGCTTAGGGGGGTTTGCAGATACGCAGTATTTT
TRBJ1-4	NA	TRBV4-2	few	CASSHQAEKLFF	TGTGCCAGCAGCCATCAAGCCGAAAAACTGTTTTTT
TRBJ2-1	TRBD1	TRBV29-1	few	CSVEQLWTGGNEQFF	TGCAGCGTTGAACAATTATGGACAGGGGGCAATGAGCAGTTCTTC
TRBJ1-2	NA	TRBV12-3/TRBV12-4	few	CASSTPGARRSYGYTF	TGTGCCAGCAGTACACCCGGGGCCAGAAGATCCTATGGCTACACCTTC
TRBJ1-5	NA	TRBV5-1	NA	CASSLEPGENQPQHF	TGCGCCAGCAGCTTGGAGCCCGGGGAGAATCAGCCCCAGCATTTT
TRBJ2-7	NA	TRBV28	NA	CASSLRQVQSYEQYF	TGTGCCAGCAGTTTACGACAGGTCCAGTCCTACGAGCAGTACTTC
TRBJ2-2	TRBD2	TRBV10-3	NA	CAISESGTSWMSSPTGELFF	TGTGCCATCAGTGAGTCAGGGACTAGCTGGATGTCATCCCCCACCGGGGAGCTGTTTTTT
TRBJ2-7	TRBD1	TRBV24-1	NA	CATSDATGAYEQYF	TGTGCCACCAGTGACGCGACAGGGGCCTACGAGCAGTACTTC
TRBJ2-1	TRBD2	TRBV6-2/TRBV6-3	NA	CASSPGTSGFLYNEQFF	TGTGCCAGCAGTCCCGGGACTAGCGGTTTCCTCTACAATGAGCAGTTCTTC
TRBJ2-1	NA	TRBV4-2	NA	CASATRNEQFF	TGTGCCAGCGCCACCAGAAATGAGCAGTTCTTC
TRBJ1-4	NA	TRBV12-3/TRBV12-4	NA	CASSFLGAGEKLFF	TGTGCCAGCAGCTTCCTTGGGGCCGGGGAAAAACTGTTTTTT
TRBJ2-1	TRBD2	TRBV10-3	few	CAISERWTSGSSMGYNEQFF	TGTGCCATCAGTGAGAGGTGGACTAGCGGGAGTAGTATGGGTTACAATGAGCAGTTCTTC
TRBJ2-7	TRBD1	TRBV7-8	NA	CASSLGTGLFEQYF	TGTGCCAGCAGCTTAGGGACAGGGTTATTCGAGCAGTACTTC
TRBJ2-1	TRBD2	TRBV4-3	NA	CASSQLSGRAGFEQFF	TGCGCCAGCAGCCAGCTTAGCGGGAGGGCCGGGTTTGAGCAGTTCTTC
TRBJ1-6	NA	TRBV13	few	CASSLLGDTNSPLHF	TGTGCCAGCAGCTTACTGGGAGACACTAATTCACCCCTCCACTTT
TRBJ1-2	TRBD1	TRBV12-3/TRBV12-4	NA	CASSLSGTATYGYTF	TGTGCCAGCAGTTTATCTGGGACAGCAACCTATGGCTACACCTTC
TRBJ1-2	NA	TRBV6-5	few	CASSYAANYGYTF	TGTGCCAGCAGTTACGCCGCTAACTATGGCTACACCTTC
TRBJ2-7	NA	TRBV15	few	CATSRDLSDIEQYF	TGTGCCACCAGCAGAGATCTGAGTGACATTGAGCAGTACTTC
TRBJ1-2	NA	TRBV5-6	NA	CASSRTAPGYGYTF	TGTGCCAGCAGTCGGACAGCCCCGGGGTATGGCTACACCTTC
TRBJ2-2	NA	TRBV5-1	NA	CASSWDRADTGELFF	TGCGCCAGCAGCTGGGACCGGGCCGACACCGGGGAGCTGTTTTTT
TRBJ2-7	NA	TRBV5-1	NA	CASSPSEGGIYEQYF	TGCGCCAGCAGCCCCAGCGAGGGGGGGATTTACGAGCAGTACTTC
TRBJ2-7	NA	TRBV7-8	many	CASSVQQGYEQYF	TGTGCCAGCAGCGTACAGCAGGGCTACGAGCAGTACTTC
TRBJ2-3	TRBD2	TRBV7-2	NA	CASILGGGPSTDTQYF	TGTGCCAGCATTCTGGGCGGGGGGCCTAGCACAGATACGCAGTATTTT
TRBJ2-7	TRBD2	TRBV6-5	NA	CASSLGEAGEQYF	TGTGCCAGCAGTTTAGGGGAAGCGGGAGAGCAGTACTTC
TRBJ1-2	NA	TRBV15	few	CATSRDQGSGGYTF	TGTGCCACCAGCAGAGATCAGGGTAGCGGTGGCTACACCTTC
TRBJ2-1	NA	TRBV6-2/TRBV6-3	NA	CASSFGPDYEQFF	TGTGCCAGCAGTTTTGGACCCGACTATGAGCAGTTCTTC
TRBJ2-7	NA	TRBV6-5	NA	CASSYFGGEQYF	TGTGCCAGCAGTTACTTTGGTGGCGAGCAGTACTTC
TRBJ2-2	NA	TRBV7-9	NA	CASSDRGLSTGELFF	TGTGCCAGCAGCGACCGGGGGCTGAGCACCGGGGAGCTGTTTTTT
TRBJ2-7	NA	TRBV6-5	NA	CASSYSALGYEQYF	TGTGCCAGCAGTTACTCGGCGTTGGGATACGAGCAGTACTTC
TRBJ2-7	TRBD2	TRBV6-1	few	CASRKVAGGNEQYF	TGTGCCAGCAGGAAAGTAGCGGGCGGCAACGAGCAGTACTTC
TRBJ1-1	NA	TRBV7-2	few	CASSAGTRRDGTTEAFF	TGTGCCAGCAGCGCTGGGACAAGGAGGGACGGAACCACTGAAGCTTTCTTT
TRBJ2-7	TRBD2	TRBV4-2	NA	CASSQDLTSGVIYEQYF	TGTGCCAGCAGCCAAGATCTTACTAGCGGGGTGATATACGAGCAGTACTTC
TRBJ2-5	NA	TRBV4-3	few	CASSQGPPRNQETQYF	TGCGCCAGCAGCCAAGGCCCCCCCCGAAACCAAGAGACCCAGTACTTC
TRBJ2-5	NA	TRBV7-9	few	CASSLSTGNQETQYF	TGTGCCAGCAGCCTGAGCACAGGGAACCAAGAGACCCAGTACTTC
TRBJ2-2	NA	TRBV3-1	few	CASSQPGVTGELFF	TGTGCCAGCAGCCAGCCAGGGGTTACCGGGGAGCTGTTTTTT
TRBJ1-3	NA	TRBV20-1	NA	CSARGAGNTIYF	TGCAGTGCTAGAGGGGCTGGAAACACCATATATTTT
TRBJ2-7	TRBD2	TRBV6-5	few	CASSYQWLGGSIREQYF	TGTGCCAGCAGTTACCAGTGGTTGGGCGGGAGTATTAGAGAGCAGTACTTC
TRBJ1-4	NA	TRBV7-9	NA	CASSLSPWNEKLFF	TGTGCCAGCAGCTTATCCCCATGGAATGAAAAACTGTTTTTT